The clone carrying this TCR beta chain was seen just once. Its antigen remains unknown. The data originate from a study of CD8 T cells in ankylosing spondylitis. Notes on the study in general: In synovial fluid and blood from reactive arthritis, some motif variants were previously reported. Significantly higher representation of disease-linked clones was reported for matched ankylosing spondylitis synovial fluid. For ankylosing spondylitis blood, a TCR beta motif of roughly 8 highly homologous variants appeared characteristic.

5'-RACE, quantitative and with molecular barcodes, yielded the TCR beta libraries. TCRdb itself ran the 5' RACE reads through MiXCR, one entry per CDR3 protein. The sample yields about 220,000 distinct CDR3 sequences, 25% to 30% seen once. The receptor comes from a male donor with ankylosing spondylitis or in good health (not recorded which). Source material: blood, either unsorted or a sorted T cell fraction (not recorded which).

The CDR3 region has the DNA TGTGCCAGCAGATGGACAGGGGGCTACGAGCAGTACTTC. Translation: CASRWTGGYEQYF. This chain links TRBV12-3 or TRBV12-4 with TRBJ2-7; 10 positions agree with TRBD1. The J segment lost 3 bases and the V segment lost 6 bases, leaving 2 bases of the junction unmatched. The CDR3 runs 13 residues.